A selection of T cell receptor beta chains follows, all from one sample in a study of cytomegalovirus exposure and HLA in healthy donors. TCRdb's copy holds only in-frame clones and misses some; the assay was immunoSEQ multiplex PCR. This sample has under 200,000 clones, with 70% to 80% found just once. The specimen was PBMCs. The receptor set was obtained from a woman between 45 and 60 years old in good health and CMV-seronegative. CDR3s include the opening cysteine and the closing phenylalanine or tryptophan. The order of the fields is D gene, V gene, clone size, J gene, CDR3 protein, CDR3 DNA. The D gene is left open where the match is weak. Size values are once, few and many counts, or a class for expanded clones, and some rows have none.

-	TRBV7-9	-	TRBJ2-1	CASSFSVVEQFF	TGTGCCAGCAGCTTTTCAGTTGTCGAGCAGTTCTTC
TRBD2	TRBV27	-	TRBJ2-3	CASSFLTLAALGTQYF	TGTGCCAGCAGTTTCTTAACACTAGCGGCCTTAGGAACGCAGTATTTT
TRBD2	TRBV5-1	once	TRBJ2-3	CASSLAPGLAGQELGDTQYF	TGCGCCAGCAGCTTGGCCCCGGGACTAGCGGGGCAAGAGCTTGGAGATACGCAGTATTTT
TRBD1	TRBV28	few	TRBJ2-2	CASSPPGQGKTGELFF	TGTGCCAGCAGTCCCCCGGGACAGGGTAAAACCGGGGAGCTGTTTTTT
-	TRBV5-1	-	TRBJ2-7	CASSWGITALSYEQYF	TGCGCCAGCAGCTGGGGCATAACAGCCTTATCCTACGAGCAGTACTTC
-	TRBV28	-	TRBJ2-1	CASSLPPGNEQFF	TGTGCCAGCAGTCTCCCCCCGGGAAATGAGCAGTTCTTC
TRBD2	TRBV19	-	TRBJ2-1	CASSNPVAGSYNEQFF	TGTGCCAGTAGTAACCCCGTAGCGGGATCCTACAATGAGCAGTTCTTC
-	TRBV4-3	-	TRBJ1-5	CASSQSRGQPQHF	TGCGCCAGCAGCCAATCGAGGGGGCAGCCCCAGCATTTT
TRBD2	TRBV7-2	-	TRBJ2-1	CASSPRVLAGGFNEQFF	TGTGCCAGCAGCCCCCGGGTCTTAGCGGGAGGGTTCAATGAGCAGTTCTTC
TRBD1	TRBV7-2	-	TRBJ1-5	CASSSRGLNQPQHF	TGTGCCAGCAGCTCAAGGGGGCTCAATCAGCCCCAGCATTTT
-	TRBV28	-	TRBJ2-7	CASSFTDSYEQYF	TGTGCCAGCAGTTTTACGGACAGCTACGAGCAGTACTTC
TRBD2	TRBV5-1	-	TRBJ2-3	CASSLAASGNTDTQYF	TGCGCCAGCAGCTTGGCGGCTAGCGGGAACACAGATACGCAGTATTTT
-	TRBV7-9	-	TRBJ1-5	CASSWGQQPQHF	TGTGCCAGCAGCTGGGGCCAACAACCCCAGCATTTT
-	TRBV7-6	-	TRBJ2-1	CASSYYSNEQFF	TGTGCCAGCAGCTATTACTCGAATGAGCAGTTCTTC
-	TRBV5-6	-	TRBJ2-7	CASSPGARETTYEQYF	TGTGCCAGCAGCCCAGGAGCGAGGGAGACGACCTACGAGCAGTACTTC
TRBD1	TRBV19	few	TRBJ1-2	CASEDRGPPYGYTF	TGTGCCAGTGAAGACAGGGGGCCGCCCTATGGCTACACCTTC
TRBD1	TRBV7-2	-	TRBJ2-1	CASSLGDSGWDEQFF	TGTGCCAGCAGCTTAGGGGACAGCGGATGGGATGAGCAGTTCTTC
TRBD1	TRBV5-4	-	TRBJ2-2	CASTDRGNTGELFF	TGTGCCAGCACCGACAGGGGGAACACCGGGGAGCTGTTTTTT
TRBD1	TRBV4-2	-	TRBJ2-3	CASSQDLQGDGTDTQYF	TGTGCCAGCAGCCAAGATTTACAGGGGGATGGCACAGATACGCAGTATTTT
TRBD1	TRBV7-2	-	TRBJ1-2	CASSPGTDYGYTF	TGTGCCAGCAGCCCGGGGACAGACTATGGCTACACCTTC
TRBD1	TRBV6-6	-	TRBJ2-2	CASSFNRDSGELFF	TGTGCCAGCAGTTTCAACCGGGACAGCGGGGAGCTGTTTTTT
TRBD1	TRBV13	many	TRBJ1-1	CASSFGQGAFF	TGTGCCAGCAGCTTCGGACAGGGGGCTTTCTTT
-	TRBV27	-	TRBJ1-6	CASSIQGNSPLHF	TGTGCCAGCAGCATCCAGGGTAATTCACCCCTCCACTTT